Listed here is a single T cell receptor beta chain. Its specificity is not known. Trimming removed 0 bases from V and 7 bases from J; junction bases left unmatched: 1. The CDR3 is 12 amino acids. Germline loops: CDR1 GTSNPN, CDR2 SVGIG (reference sequence). The data belong to a study of naive CD8 T cells in extremely preterm neonates. Findings and caveats of the study: Compared with all age groups, preterm neonates showed less repertoire richness. Preterm infants showed shorter CDR3s, fewer N additions and less trimming than older groups.

Preterm samples came from extremely preterm deliveries at 23-27 weeks. Profiled with immunoSEQ multiplex PCR; TCRdb holds only in-frame clones, not every one. The table records 20,000 to 30,000 clones, roughly 88% of them present only once. V is TRBV30 and J is TRBJ1-2; 8 nucleotides match TRBD1. This TCR was recovered from a boy who was born preterm. The source material was naive CD8+ T cells from cord blood. This CDR3 reads CAWSVGQGGYTF. DNA of the CDR3: TGTGCCTGGAGTGTAGGACAGGGTGGCTACACCTTC. Drawing the rest from reference TRBV30 and TRBJ1-2, the complete variable domain is SQTIHQWPATLVQPVGSPLSLECTVEGTSNPNLYWYRQAAGRGLQLLFYSVGIGQISSEVPQNLSASRPQDRQFILSSKKLLLSDSGFYLCAWSVGQGGYTFGSGTRLTVV.